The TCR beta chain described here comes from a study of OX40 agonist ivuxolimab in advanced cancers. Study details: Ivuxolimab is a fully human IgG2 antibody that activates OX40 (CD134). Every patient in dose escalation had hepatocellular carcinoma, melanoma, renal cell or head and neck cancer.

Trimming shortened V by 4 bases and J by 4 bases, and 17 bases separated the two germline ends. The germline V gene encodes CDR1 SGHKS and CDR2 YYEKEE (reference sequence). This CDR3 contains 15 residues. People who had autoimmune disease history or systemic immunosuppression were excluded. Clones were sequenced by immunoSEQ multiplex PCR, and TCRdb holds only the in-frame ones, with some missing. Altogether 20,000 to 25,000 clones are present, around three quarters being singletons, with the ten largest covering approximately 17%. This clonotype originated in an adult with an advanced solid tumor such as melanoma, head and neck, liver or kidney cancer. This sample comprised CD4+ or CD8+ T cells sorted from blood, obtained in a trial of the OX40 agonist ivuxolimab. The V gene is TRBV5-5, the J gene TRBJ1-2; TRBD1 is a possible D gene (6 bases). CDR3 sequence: CASSRDRSLFYGYTF. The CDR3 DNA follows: TGTGCCAGCAGCAGAGACAGGTCGCTTTTCTATGGCTACACCTTC. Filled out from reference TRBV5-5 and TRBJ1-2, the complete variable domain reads DAGVTQSPTHLIKTRGQQVTLRCSPISGHKSVSWYQQVLGQGPQFIFQYYEKEERGRGNFPDRFSARQFPNYSSELNVNALLLGDSALYLCASSRDRSLFYGYTFGSGTRLTVV.